This T cell receptor beta chain was identified during a study of T cells in Graves' hyperthyroidism and ophthalmopathy (dated by TCRdb to about 2019). A note on the overall study: Peripheral blood was collected at initial diagnosis, before any treatment. TCR V-J signatures able to tell the groups apart were searched for in a discovery cohort of around 95 patients, of whom approximately 40 had Graves' ophthalmopathy and around 56 had stable Graves' hyperthyroidism. Following sampling, methimazole starting at 30 mg daily was given to hyperthyroidism patients, and high-dose intravenous methylprednisolone was given to ophthalmopathy patients. In about six Graves' hyperthyroidism patients, the study also compared T-cell repertoires from thyroid tissue with T-cell repertoires from blood. Whether ophthalmopathy could be predicted prospectively was tested in an independent validation cohort made up of 18 to 20 hyperthyroidism patients plus 17 patients who later progressed to ophthalmopathy. The roughly 94 discovery patients were randomly split 7:3 into training and test sets. The paper reports TCR Vbeta CDR3 sequencing of 130 to 150 peripheral blood samples: fewer than 50 ophthalmopathy, under 85 hyperthyroidism and around 17 progressor patients. Here is what the overall study found, with its caveats: Most expanded thyroid clonotypes (frequency above 0.001) were also detected in blood, a finding suggesting that blood repertoires may reflect thyroid immune responses. In validation, progression to ophthalmopathy was predicted by the model with more than 65% sensitivity and around 75% specificity, a median of roughly 6 months before onset. Sample size was not statistically predetermined, and investigators were not blinded to group allocation. Ophthalmopathy was separated from stable hyperthyroidism by a 13 V-J signature model, with 85% to 90% sensitivity and approximately 81% specificity obtained in cross-validation and 80%/75% obtained in testing.

On this clonotype itself: It lacks a known antigen. Qualities for individual bases were not recorded, and no much larger clone is one base off.

TCR beta CDR3 regions were amplified from RNA transcripts. A first-round RT-PCR of the TCR CDR3 used the HTBI primer set with the Qiagen OneStep RT-PCR kit. A second multiplex PCR round built the libraries, followed by size selection and purification. Sequencing of the libraries was done on an Illumina HiSeq2000 using paired-end 100 bp reads. The paper's processing steps were these. SOAPnuke was used to process the raw data, with reads discarded if the reads contained adapters or uncalled bases, had a mean Phred below 15, or lacked an exact constant-primer or identifier match. High-quality paired reads were merged with COPE v1.2.5, and unique nucleotide sequences were defined as clonotypes. MiTCR v1.1 was used to align the clonotypes against IMGT TRBV, TRBD and TRBJ reference segments. Only V-J combinations with frequency above 0.0001, covering 99.2% of repertoires, were analysed. A TCS score was defined as the ratio of F50 (clonal expansion) to E x V (chaos), with BLOSUM62-based TCRdist applied between CDR3 peptides within each V-J. Welch's t-statistics and random forest reduced 500 to 550 V-J features to roughly 13, which were used in a naive Bayes classifier (R e1071). The public reads were run again by TCRdb, first through fastp at Q25 and then through MiXCR, and only productive beta chains were kept. Rows with one shared CDR3 protein collapse into an entry with the most common genes and DNA. None of the V and J calls come from the authors' own analysis; TCRdb made them. Recorded for this sample are about 350,000 distinct CDR3 sequences; approximately 14% of them occurred a single time. Approximately 23% of the sample is held by the ten biggest clonotypes.

Stable Graves' hyperthyroidism was defined as no progression to ophthalmopathy during 18 months of follow-up. Hyperthyroidism patients were newly diagnosed, with disease duration under 2 months, and aged 18 to 65 years. Any patient with an uncontrolled infection, another autoimmune disease, pregnancy or lactation was excluded. Diagnoses were established on the basis of clinical symptoms, serum thyroxine and TRAb, thyroid ultrasound, and orbital computed tomography. Ficoll-Paque density gradient centrifugation was used to isolate PBMCs from 8.5 to 10 ml of fresh peripheral blood. Total RNA was extracted with Trizol reagent, and quality was checked on an Agilent 2100 Bioanalyzer. Spanning cysteine to phenylalanine, the CDR3 consists of 15 amino acids. Just the 45-base CDR3 DNA is kept, in frame starting at base 1. The junction carries 13 bases between V and J, which are trimmed by 7 bases and 0 bases respectively.

The chain is assembled from TRBV12-3 or TRBV12-4 and TRBJ1-3, with the identity of the D gene unclear. The receptor was isolated from a woman under 40 with Graves' hyperthyroidism. Sequences were obtained from blood. The CDR3 here reads CASKEDPSSGNTIYF. In nucleotide form, the sequence is TGTGCCAGCAAAGAAGACCCGAGCTCTGGAAACACCATATATTTT.